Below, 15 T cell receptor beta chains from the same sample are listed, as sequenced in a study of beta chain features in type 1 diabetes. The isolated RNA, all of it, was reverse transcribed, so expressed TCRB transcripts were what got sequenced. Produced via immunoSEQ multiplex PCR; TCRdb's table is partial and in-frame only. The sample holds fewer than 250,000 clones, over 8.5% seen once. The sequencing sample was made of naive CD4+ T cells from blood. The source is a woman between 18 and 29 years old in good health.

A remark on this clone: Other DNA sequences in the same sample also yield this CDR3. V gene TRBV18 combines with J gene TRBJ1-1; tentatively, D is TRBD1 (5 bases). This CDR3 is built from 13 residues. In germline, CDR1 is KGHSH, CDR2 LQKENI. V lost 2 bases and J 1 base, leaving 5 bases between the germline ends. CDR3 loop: CASSPRGNTEAFF. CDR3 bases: TGTGCCAGCTCACCAAGGGGGAACACTGAAGCTTTCTTT.

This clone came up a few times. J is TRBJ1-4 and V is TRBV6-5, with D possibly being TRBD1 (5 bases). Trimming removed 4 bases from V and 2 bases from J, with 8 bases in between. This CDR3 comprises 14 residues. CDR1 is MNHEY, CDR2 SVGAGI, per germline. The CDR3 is CASSLGVTNEKLFF. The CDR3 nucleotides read TGTGCCAGCAGTTTAGGGGTCACTAATGAAAAACTGTTTTTT.

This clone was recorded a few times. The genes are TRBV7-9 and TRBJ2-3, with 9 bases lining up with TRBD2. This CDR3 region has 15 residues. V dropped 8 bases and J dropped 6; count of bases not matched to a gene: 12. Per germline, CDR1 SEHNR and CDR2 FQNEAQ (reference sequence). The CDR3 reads CASSTSSGRYDTQYF. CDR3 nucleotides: TGTGCCAGCTCAACCTCAAGCGGGAGGTACGATACGCAGTATTTT.

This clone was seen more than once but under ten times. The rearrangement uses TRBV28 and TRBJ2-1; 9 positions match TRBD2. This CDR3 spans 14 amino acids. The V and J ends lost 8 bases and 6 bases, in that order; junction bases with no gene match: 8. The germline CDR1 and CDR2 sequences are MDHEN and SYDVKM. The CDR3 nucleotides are TGTGCCAGCGGGGGACTAGCCAGGGGCAATGAGCAGTTCTTC. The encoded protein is CASGGLARGNEQFF.

CDR3 coding DNA: TGTGCCTGGGGGGATCTAGCGGGAGCCGCAGATACGCAGTATTTT. Residues: CAWGDLAGAADTQYF. This rearrangement joins TRBV30 to TRBJ2-3; 10 nucleotides line up with TRBD2. Germline values: CDR1 GTSNPN, CDR2 SVGIG (reference sequence). The CDR3 has 15 residues. Losses at the gene ends were 5 bases for V and 4 bases for J; bases not matched to a gene: 9.

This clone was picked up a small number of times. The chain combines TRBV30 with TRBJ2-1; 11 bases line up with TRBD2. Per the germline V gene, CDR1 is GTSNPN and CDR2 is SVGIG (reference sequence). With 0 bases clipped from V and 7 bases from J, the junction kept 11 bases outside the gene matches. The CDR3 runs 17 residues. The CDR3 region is CAWSVPLAGGATNEQFF. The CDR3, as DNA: TGTGCCTGGAGTGTACCCTTAGCGGGGGGGGCCACAAATGAGCAGTTCTTC.

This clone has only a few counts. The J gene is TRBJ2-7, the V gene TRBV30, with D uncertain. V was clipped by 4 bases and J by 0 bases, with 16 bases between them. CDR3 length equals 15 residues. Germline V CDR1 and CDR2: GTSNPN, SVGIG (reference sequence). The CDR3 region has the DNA TGTGCCTGGACACCGACCGGCCCAGGCTCCTACGAGCAGTACTTC. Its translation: CAWTPTGPGSYEQYF. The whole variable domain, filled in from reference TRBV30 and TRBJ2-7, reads SQTIHQWPATLVQPVGSPLSLECTVEGTSNPNLYWYRQAAGRGLQLLFYSVGIGQISSEVPQNLSASRPQDRQFILSSKKLLLSDSGFYLCAWTPTGPGSYEQYFGPGTRLTVT.

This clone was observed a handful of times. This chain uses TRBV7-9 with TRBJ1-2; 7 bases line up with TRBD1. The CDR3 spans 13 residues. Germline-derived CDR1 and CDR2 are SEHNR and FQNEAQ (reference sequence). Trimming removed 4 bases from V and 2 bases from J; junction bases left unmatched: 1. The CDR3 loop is CASSSGQNYGYTF. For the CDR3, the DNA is TGTGCCAGCAGCTCGGGACAGAACTATGGCTACACCTTC. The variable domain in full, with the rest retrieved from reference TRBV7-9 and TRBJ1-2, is DTGVSQNPRHKITKRGQNVTFRCDPISEHNRLYWYRQTLGQGPEFLTYFQNEAQLEKSRLLSDRFSAERPKGSFSTLEIQRTEQGDSAMYLCASSSGQNYGYTFGSGTRLTVV.

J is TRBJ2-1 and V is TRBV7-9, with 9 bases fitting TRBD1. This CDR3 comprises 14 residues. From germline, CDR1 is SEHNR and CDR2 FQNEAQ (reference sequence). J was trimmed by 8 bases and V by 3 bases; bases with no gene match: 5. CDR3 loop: CASSFLTGGHEQFF. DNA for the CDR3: TGTGCCAGCAGCTTCCTCACAGGGGGCCATGAGCAGTTCTTC.

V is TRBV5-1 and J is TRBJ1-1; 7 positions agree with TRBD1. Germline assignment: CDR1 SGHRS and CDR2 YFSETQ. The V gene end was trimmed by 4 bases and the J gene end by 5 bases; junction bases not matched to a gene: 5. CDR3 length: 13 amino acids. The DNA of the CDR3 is TGCGCCAGCAGCGTTGACAGGGAAACTGAAGCTTTCTTT. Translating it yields CASSVDRETEAFF.

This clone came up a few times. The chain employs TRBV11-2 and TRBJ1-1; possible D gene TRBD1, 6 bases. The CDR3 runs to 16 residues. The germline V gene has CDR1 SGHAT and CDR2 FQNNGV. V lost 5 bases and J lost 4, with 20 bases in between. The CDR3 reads CASSATETGFRTEAFF. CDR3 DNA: TGTGCCAGCAGCGCCACGGAAACAGGGTTTCGCACTGAAGCTTTCTTT.

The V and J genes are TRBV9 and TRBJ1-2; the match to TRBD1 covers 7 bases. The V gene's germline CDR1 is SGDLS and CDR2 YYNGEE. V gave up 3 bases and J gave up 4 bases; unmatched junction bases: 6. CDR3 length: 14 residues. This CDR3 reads CASSDRGSLYGYTF. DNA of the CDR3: TGTGCCAGCAGCGACAGGGGATCTCTCTATGGCTACACCTTC.

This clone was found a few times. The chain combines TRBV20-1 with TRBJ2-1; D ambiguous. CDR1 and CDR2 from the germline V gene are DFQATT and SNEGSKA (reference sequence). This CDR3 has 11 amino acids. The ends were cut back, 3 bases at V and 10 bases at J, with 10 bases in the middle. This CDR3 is CSARVIGEQFF. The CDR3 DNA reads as TGCAGTGCTAGGGTGATCGGGGAGCAGTTCTTC.

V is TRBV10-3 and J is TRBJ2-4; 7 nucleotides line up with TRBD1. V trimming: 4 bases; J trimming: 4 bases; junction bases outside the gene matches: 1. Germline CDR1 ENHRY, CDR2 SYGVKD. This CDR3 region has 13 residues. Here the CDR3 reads CAISVGQKNIQYF. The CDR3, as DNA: TGTGCCATCAGTGTGGGACAGAAAAACATTCAGTACTTC.

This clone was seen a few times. CDR3 nucleotide sequence: TGTGCCAGCAGTCCCTTCCCACCGACGGACAGCTCTGGGGCCAACGTCCTGACTTTC. Protein: CASSPFPPTDSSGANVLTF. The gene calls are TRBV27 and TRBJ2-6; tentatively, D is TRBD1 (6 bases). Germline V CDR1 and CDR2: MNHEY, SMNVEV (reference sequence). Deletions cut 5 bases from V and 0 bases from J, with 20 bases between. CDR3 size: 19 residues.